This TCR beta chain was recovered during a study of T-cell reconstitution after alpha-beta-depleted transplantation in children. This clonotype was counted many times. No antigen is known for it. The study's findings and limits: Once a year had passed after transplant, T-cell counts and diversity came mostly from newly produced T cells. Certain patients had high TCRbeta diversity at day 60, and it came from recipient T cells and thymic progenitors that survived. Expanded clones from the graft, numbering several hundred, reportedly supplied alpha-beta T cells about two months after transplant.

It was with unique molecular identifiers that the TCRbeta library was prepared. MiXCR was run by TCRdb on the PCR reads, yielding one entry per CDR3 protein. The table lists about 110,000 distinct CDR3 sequences, about 6% of them singletons, with around 23% in the top ten. Specimen: PBMCs, mostly from graft donor cells, collected 360 days after TCRalphabeta/CD19-depleted stem cell transplant. This TCR was sampled from a male patient aged 2-9 years who had a stem cell transplant for acute lymphoblastic leukemia, so the T cells may come from the graft donor.

The CDR3, as DNA: TGTGCCAGCAGCCTACAGGGACAGGGTCGTCTCCTCCACTTT. Residues: CASSLQGQGRLLHF. This chain connects TRBV7-2 to TRBJ1-6; TRBD1 aligns across 9 bases. Germline V lookup: CDR1 SGHTA, CDR2 FQGNSA. The CDR3 totals 14 residues. V dropped 5 bases and J dropped 15; count of bases not matched to a gene: 11.